Described below is a single TCR beta chain sequence and its context. No antigen is known for it. The sort gate was single viable CD3+CD4+CD8-CD45RO+ cells for memory CD4+ T cells. Some clones are missing from TCRdb's copy, which holds only in-frame ones; the method was immunoSEQ multiplex PCR. The data contain approximately 61,000 clones, around 80% of them singletons. The CDR3 covers 13 residues. Germline assignment: CDR1 SEHNR and CDR2 FQNEAQ (reference sequence). The ends were cut back, 3 bases at V and 8 bases at J, with 13 bases in the middle. These data come from a study of memory CD4+ T cells and cytomegalovirus serostatus. For the study at large: Donors were healthy Belgian adults, 9 or 10 CMV seropositive and 24 seronegative. General study points: CD4+ memory repertoires contained about 40% of the 164 reported CMV TCRbeta sequences.

This sequence originates from an adult in good health and CMV-seronegative. Some clones in this sample may be carry-over from other donors' samples. The chain employs TRBV7-9 and TRBJ1-2; weak D call: TRBD1 (6 bases). Sequencing was done on a sample of memory CD4+ T cells from blood. In DNA form, the CDR3 reads TGTGCCAGCAGCTTTTTATCCAGGGGCGGCTACACCTTC. Amino acid sequence: CASSFLSRGGYTF. Full variable domain (missing parts from reference TRBV7-9 and TRBJ1-2): DTGVSQNPRHKITKRGQNVTFRCDPISEHNRLYWYRQTLGQGPEFLTYFQNEAQLEKSRLLSDRFSAERPKGSFSTLEIQRTEQGDSAMYLCASSFLSRGGYTFGSGTRLTVV.